The sequence of this T cell receptor beta chain was determined in a study of shared clonotypes between healthy human individuals. On this clone itself: Antigen specificity is unknown.

The study's findings and limits: Sorted-subset samples were not fully sequenced, rarefaction indicated. What limited the represented genetic and exposure-history diversity was the small number of donors.

The CDR3 contains 14 residues. The germline gives CDR1 LNHDA, CDR2 SQIVND (reference sequence). The V and J ends lost 5 bases and 3 bases, in that order; junction bases with no gene match: 4. CD45RO-negative cells were positively selected for CCR7, leaving out terminally differentiated effector memory CD45RA+ cells. Donors were healthy HIV-negative adults without recent acute infections or vaccinations. TCRdb keeps only in-frame clones here, not all; method: immunoSEQ multiplex PCR. Of about 2 million clones listed, approximately 94% are singletons. Input material: naive CD8+ T cells sorted from blood. The receptor was isolated from a man aged 18 to 29 in good health. J is TRBJ1-1 and V is TRBV19; TRBD1 aligns across 9 bases. DNA for the CDR3: TGTGCCAGTAGTGCAGACAGGGGGTACACTGAAGCTTTCTTT. Translation: CASSADRGYTEAFF.